What follows describes a single T cell receptor (beta chain). The sample originates from a study of T cells in Graves' hyperthyroidism and ophthalmopathy. Disease lasting under 3 months, a NOSPECS grade of at least 4, and a Clinical Activity Score of at least 3 were features of the ophthalmopathy patients. Germline assignment: CDR1 PRHDT and CDR2 FYEKMQ (reference sequence). V was cut by 3 bases and J by 0 bases, with 12 bases left in between. This CDR3 has 16 residues. What was amplified from RNA transcripts were TCR beta CDR3 regions. Initially, a first-round RT-PCR of the TCR CDR3 employed the HTBI primer set. MiXCR, applied by TCRdb to the multiplex PCR reads, yields one record per CDR3 protein. The sample includes some 580,000 distinct CDR3 sequences, about 16% of them seen just once.

Sequencing was carried out using blood. The sequence derives from a woman in her thirties or forties with Graves' ophthalmopathy. This chain links TRBV13 with TRBJ2-1, with D possibly matching TRBD1 (6 bases). For the CDR3, the DNA is TGTGCCAGCAGCTTTCTGCCGGACAGCTCCTACAATGAGCAGTTCTTC. Protein product: CASSFLPDSSYNEQFF.